This entry lists 16 T cell receptor beta chains sequenced from one sample in a study of blood T cell repertoires in COVID-19 (dated by TCRdb to 2018 to 2020). The library was made by the immunoSEQ multiplex PCR assay. TCRdb carries this immuneACCESS record with in-frame sequences only. Its versions omit some clonotypes, under half of them owing to an unresolved V gene in the studies checked, with the rest unexplained. This sample gives about 180,000 clones in total; over 75% of them show up just once. Approximately 6.9% of the sample belongs to the ten largest clones. The specimen sequenced was peripheral blood. Source of these receptors: a man older than 75 with COVID-19, enrolled during active disease.

This chain uses TRBV19 with TRBJ2-2, with TRBD1 matching 9 bases. V lost 6 bases and J lost 4; bases outside the gene matches: 3. This CDR3 has 14 residues. Germline values: CDR1 LNHDA, CDR2 SQIVND (reference sequence). CDR3 bases: TGTGCCAGTAGGGGGACAGGGACCACCGGGGAGCTGTTTTTT. Translated, it gives CASRGTGTTGELFF.

As DNA, the CDR3 is TGTGCCAGTAGTCCTTCCACGGGGTCTACGCAGTATTTT. It codes for CASSPSTGSTQYF. The chain links TRBV19 to TRBJ2-3; a possible D gene is TRBD2 (5 bases). V shed 5 bases and J shed 8 bases, with 14 bases lying between them. In germline, CDR1 is LNHDA, CDR2 SQIVND (reference sequence). The CDR3 covers 13 residues.

V gene TRBV15 combines with J gene TRBJ2-1; 7 nucleotides agree with TRBD1. The CDR3 runs 15 residues. V was pared by 5 bases and J by 4 bases, with 8 bases of the junction left unmatched. The germline CDR1 and CDR2 sequences are LNHNV and YYDKDF (reference sequence). The CDR3: CATSGTGTAYNEQFF. The CDR3 DNA is TGTGCCACCAGCGGCACGGGGACAGCATACAATGAGCAGTTCTTC.

The chain joins TRBV7-9 to TRBJ1-2; D is uncertain. Germline V gene data show CDR1 as SEHNR and CDR2 as FQNEAQ (reference sequence). CDR3 length equals 13 residues. Deletions cut 0 bases from V and 2 bases from J, with 4 bases between. CDR3: CASSLAGNYGYTF. The CDR3 nucleotides read TGTGCCAGCAGCTTAGCCGGGAACTATGGCTACACCTTC.

This sequence joins TRBV5-6 and TRBJ2-2; 12 nucleotides agree with TRBD1. CDR1 SGHDT and CDR2 YYEEEE come from the germline V gene. V gave up 5 bases and J gave up 8 bases; unmatched junction bases: 7. The CDR3 length is 15 residues. CDR3 residues: CASSPGTGGAGELFF. The CDR3 DNA is TGTGCCAGCAGTCCCGGGACAGGGGGCGCGGGGGAGCTGTTTTTT.

This clone was counted a single time. The rearrangement joins TRBV5-1 to TRBJ2-6; a weak D match, TRBD1 (5 bases). This CDR3 is built from 15 residues. The germline V gene has CDR1 SGHRS and CDR2 YFSETQ. With 2 bases removed from V and 1 base from J, the gap between germline ends came to 7 bases. Here the CDR3 reads CASSLRGSGANVLTF. DNA of the CDR3: TGCGCCAGCAGCTTAAGGGGATCTGGGGCCAACGTCCTGACTTTC.

The chain recombines TRBV2 with TRBJ1-1; 8 bases match TRBD1. Germline V CDR1 and CDR2: SNHLY, FYNNEI. Trimming took 6 bases from V and 7 from J; bases not matched to a gene: 10. This CDR3 has 14 residues. CDR3 loop: CASRMQGASGEAFF. CDR3 coding DNA: TGTGCCAGCAGAATGCAGGGGGCGTCCGGTGAAGCTTTCTTT.

Only a few counts were recorded for this clone. V is TRBV28 and J is TRBJ1-1, with D possibly being TRBD1 (5 bases). CDR1 is MDHEN, CDR2 SYDVKM, per germline. Trimming shortened V by 5 bases and J by 0 bases, and 10 bases separated the two germline ends. There are 14 residues in the CDR3. The CDR3 DNA follows: TGTGCCAGCAGTCTATCGACAGTGAACACTGAAGCTTTCTTT. The encoded protein is CASSLSTVNTEAFF.

This clone has just one count. The chain uses TRBV4-3 and TRBJ1-6; 10 nucleotides align to TRBD1. J lost 14 bases, V lost 0 bases, and 4 bases had no gene match. There are 14 residues in the CDR3. The V gene's germline CDR1 is LGHNA and CDR2 YSLEER. CDR3 nucleotides: TGCGCCAGCAGCCAAGACGGGGACAGGGGATCCCTCCACTTT. As protein: CASSQDGDRGSLHF.

The V and J genes are TRBV28 and TRBJ1-2, with D uncertain. The CDR3 consists of 12 residues. Per the germline V gene, CDR1 is MDHEN and CDR2 is SYDVKM. Deletions cut 6 bases from V and 8 bases from J, with 13 bases between. CDR3 protein: CASRVDTRGYTF. DNA for the CDR3: TGTGCCAGCAGGGTCGATACGAGGGGCTACACCTTC.

The rearrangement links TRBV5-6 to TRBJ1-6; D perhaps matches TRBD1 (6 bases). V dropped 0 bases and J dropped 5 bases, with 6 bases sitting between them. From germline, CDR1 is SGHDT and CDR2 YYEEEE. The CDR3 sequence is 14 residues long. The DNA of the CDR3 is TGTGCCAGCAGCTTGGGGGACAATAATTCACCCCTCCACTTT. Its protein is CASSLGDNNSPLHF. Full variable domain (remainder filled in from reference TRBV5-6 and TRBJ1-6): DAGVTQSPTHLIKTRGQQVTLRCSPKSGHDTVSWYQQALGQGPQFIFQYYEEEERQRGNFPDRFSGHQFPNYSSELNVNALLLGDSALYLCASSLGDNNSPLHFGNGTRLTVT.

The V and J genes are TRBV5-1 and TRBJ2-5; 7 bases are a match to TRBD1. V shed 2 bases, J shed 3 bases, and the junction held 4 bases outside the gene matches. CDR1 and CDR2 from the germline V gene are SGHRS and YFSETQ. CDR3 size: 14 residues. CDR3 nucleotide sequence: TGCGCCAGCAGCTTATTCGACAGGGAAGAGACCCAGTACTTC. It specifies CASSLFDREETQYF.

This chain uses TRBV5-5 with TRBJ1-2; 8 bases are shared with TRBD1. Germline assignment: CDR1 SGHKS and CDR2 YYEKEE (reference sequence). Germline trimming cut 3 bases from V and 4 bases from J; bases unmatched to any gene: 11. The CDR3 is 16 residues long. The CDR3 loop is CASSWGVPGQAYGYTF. DNA for the CDR3: TGTGCCAGCAGCTGGGGAGTACCGGGACAGGCCTATGGCTACACCTTC.

The chain has TRBV5-8 and TRBJ1-1; 7 nucleotides match TRBD1. V was clipped by 5 bases and J by 0 bases; unmatched bases: 7. Germline V lookup: CDR1 SGHTS, CDR2 YDEGEE. The CDR3 sequence is 15 residues long. The CDR3 here is CASRKRGRMNTEAFF. The CDR3 DNA is TGTGCCAGCAGGAAAAGGGGGCGAATGAACACTGAAGCTTTCTTT.

The chain couples TRBV18 to TRBJ1-3; 8 bases are a match to TRBD1. Germline-derived CDR1 and CDR2 are KGHSH and LQKENI. V lost 3 bases to trimming and J lost 2 bases; unmatched junction nucleotides: 6. This CDR3 has 16 residues. Here the CDR3 DNA reads TGTGCCAGCTCACCTTTGACAGGGGAGGCTGGAAACACCATATATTTT. Translation gives CASSPLTGEAGNTIYF. Full variable domain (remainder filled in from reference TRBV18 and TRBJ1-3): NAGVMQNPRHLVRRRGQEARLRCSPMKGHSHVYWYRQLPEEGLKFMVYLQKENIIDESGMPKERFSAEFPKEGPSILRIQQVVRGDSAAYFCASSPLTGEAGNTIYFGEGSWLTVV.

The V and J genes are TRBV6-5 and TRBJ2-5, with D uncertain. This CDR3 has 13 amino acids. The V end was cut by 1 base, the J end by 3 bases, with 6 bases between. Germline assignment: CDR1 MNHEY and CDR2 SVGAGI. CDR3 region: CASSYFQKETQYF. DNA for the CDR3: TGTGCCAGCAGTTACTTCCAAAAAGAGACCCAGTACTTC.